This TCR beta chain was sequenced during a study of T-cell reconstitution after alpha-beta-depleted transplantation in children. Study-level results: Counts and diversity of T cells one year after transplant came mostly from newly produced T cells.

A remark on this clonotype: The antigen is undetermined.

Germline values: CDR1 DFQATT, CDR2 SNEGSKA (reference sequence). The CDR3 is 14 residues long. The ends lost 6 bases at V and 3 bases at J; junction bases unmatched: 8. A library of TCRbeta sequences, prepared with unique molecular identifiers, was generated. TCRdb called the PCR reads again in MiXCR, with one record for every CDR3 protein. Among some 200,000 distinct CDR3 sequences listed, around 7.7% were seen once. This chain links TRBV20-1 with TRBJ2-3, with 8 bases lining up with TRBD2. This material consisted of PBMCs, mostly from graft donor cells, taken 360 days after TCRalphabeta/CD19-depleted stem cell transplant. The sequence came from a male patient aged 2 to 10 who had a stem cell transplant for acute myeloid leukemia, so the T cells may come from the graft donor. In DNA form, the CDR3 reads TGCAGTGCGATTAAGCGGGAGCTGACAGATACGCAGTATTTT. It specifies CSAIKRELTDTQYF.